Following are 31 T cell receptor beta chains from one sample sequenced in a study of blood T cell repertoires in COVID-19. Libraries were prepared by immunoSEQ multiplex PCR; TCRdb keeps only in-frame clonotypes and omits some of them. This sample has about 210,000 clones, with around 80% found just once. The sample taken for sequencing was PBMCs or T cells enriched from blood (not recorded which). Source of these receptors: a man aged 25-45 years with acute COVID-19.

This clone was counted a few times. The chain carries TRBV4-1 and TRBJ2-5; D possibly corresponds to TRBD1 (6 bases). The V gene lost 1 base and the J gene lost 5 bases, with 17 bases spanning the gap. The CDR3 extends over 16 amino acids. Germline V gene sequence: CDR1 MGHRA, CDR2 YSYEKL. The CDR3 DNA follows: TGCGCCAGCAGCCAAGGAACGCTCCGGGACAACGAGACCCAGTACTTC. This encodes CASSQGTLRDNETQYF.

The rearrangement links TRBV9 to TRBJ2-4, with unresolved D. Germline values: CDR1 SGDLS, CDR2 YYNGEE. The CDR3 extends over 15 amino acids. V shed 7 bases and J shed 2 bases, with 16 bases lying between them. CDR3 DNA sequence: TGTGCCAGCGCCCCACCCCCCCAGTCCAAAAACATTCAGTACTTC. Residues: CASAPPPQSKNIQYF.

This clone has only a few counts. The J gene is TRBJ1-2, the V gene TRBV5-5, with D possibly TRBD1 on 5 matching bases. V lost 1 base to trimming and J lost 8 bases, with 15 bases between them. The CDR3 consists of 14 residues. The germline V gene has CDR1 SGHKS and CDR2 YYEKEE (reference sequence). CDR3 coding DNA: TGTGCCAGCAGCTTGACCCGGGGGGAAAGAGGCTACACCTTC. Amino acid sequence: CASSLTRGERGYTF.

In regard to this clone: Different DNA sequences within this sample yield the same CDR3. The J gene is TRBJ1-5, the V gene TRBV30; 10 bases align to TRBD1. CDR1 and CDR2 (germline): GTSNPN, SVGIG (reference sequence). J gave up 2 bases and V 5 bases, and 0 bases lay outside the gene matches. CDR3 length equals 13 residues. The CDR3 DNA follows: TGTGCCTGGGGACAGGGGGGCAATCAGCCCCAGCATTTT. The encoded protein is CAWGQGGNQPQHF.

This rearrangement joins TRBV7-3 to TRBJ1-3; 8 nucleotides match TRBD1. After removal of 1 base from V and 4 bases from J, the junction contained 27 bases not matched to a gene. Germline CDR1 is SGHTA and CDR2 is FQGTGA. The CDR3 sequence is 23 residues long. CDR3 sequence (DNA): TGTGCCAGCAGCTTAATCTGCCAATCTACTGGGGACTGGACAGGGAAGAGGGGAAACACCATATATTTT. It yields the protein CASSLICQSTGDWTGKRGNTIYF.

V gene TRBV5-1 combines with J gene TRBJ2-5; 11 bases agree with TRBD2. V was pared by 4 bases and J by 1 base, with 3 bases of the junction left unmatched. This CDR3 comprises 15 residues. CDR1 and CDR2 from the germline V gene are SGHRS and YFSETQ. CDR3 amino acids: CASSALAGGQETQYF. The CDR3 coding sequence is TGCGCCAGCAGCGCTCTAGCGGGGGGCCAAGAGACCCAGTACTTC.

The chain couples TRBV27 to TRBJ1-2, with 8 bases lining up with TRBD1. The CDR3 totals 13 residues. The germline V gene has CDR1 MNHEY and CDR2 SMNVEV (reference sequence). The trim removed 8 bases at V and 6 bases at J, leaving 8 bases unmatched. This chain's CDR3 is CASLGQGADGYTF. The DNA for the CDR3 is TGTGCCAGCCTTGGCCAGGGGGCCGATGGCTACACCTTC.

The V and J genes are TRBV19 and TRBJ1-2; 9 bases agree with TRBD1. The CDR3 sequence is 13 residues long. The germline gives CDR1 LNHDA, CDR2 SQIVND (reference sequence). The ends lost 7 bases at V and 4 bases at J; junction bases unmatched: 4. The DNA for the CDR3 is TGTGCCAGTAAAACAGGGGGCGGCTATGGCTACACCTTC. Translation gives CASKTGGGYGYTF.

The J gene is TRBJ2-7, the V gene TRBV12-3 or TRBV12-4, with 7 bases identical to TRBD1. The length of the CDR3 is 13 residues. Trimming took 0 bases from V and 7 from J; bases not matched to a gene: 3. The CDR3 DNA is TGTGCCAGCAGTTTAGCGACAGGGTGGGAGCAGTACTTC. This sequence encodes CASSLATGWEQYF.

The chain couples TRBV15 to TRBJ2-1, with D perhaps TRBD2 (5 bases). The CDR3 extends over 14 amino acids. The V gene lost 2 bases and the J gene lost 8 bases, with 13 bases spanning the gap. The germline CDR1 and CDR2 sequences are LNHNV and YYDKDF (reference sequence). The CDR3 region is CATSRWGDSDEQFF. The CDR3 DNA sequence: TGTGCCACCAGCAGATGGGGAGATAGCGATGAGCAGTTCTTC.

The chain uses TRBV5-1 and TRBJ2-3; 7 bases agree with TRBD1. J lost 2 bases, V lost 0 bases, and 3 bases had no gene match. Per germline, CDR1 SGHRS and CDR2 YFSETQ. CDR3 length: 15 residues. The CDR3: CASSLEQGNTDTQYF. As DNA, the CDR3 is TGCGCCAGCAGCTTGGAACAGGGGAACACAGATACGCAGTATTTT. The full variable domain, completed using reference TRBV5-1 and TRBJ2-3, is KAGVTQTPRYLIKTRGQQVTLSCSPISGHRSVSWYQQTPGQGLQFLFEYFSETQRNKGNFPGRFSGRQFSNSRSEMNVSTLELGDSALYLCASSLEQGNTDTQYFGPGTRLTVL.

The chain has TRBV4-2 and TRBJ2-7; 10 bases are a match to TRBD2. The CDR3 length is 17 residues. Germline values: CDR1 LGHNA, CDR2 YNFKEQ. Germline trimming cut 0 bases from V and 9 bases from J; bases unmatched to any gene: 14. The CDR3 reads CASSQDSSTSGDQGQYF. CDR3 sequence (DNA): TGTGCCAGCAGCCAAGATTCCAGCACTAGCGGGGACCAGGGGCAGTACTTC.

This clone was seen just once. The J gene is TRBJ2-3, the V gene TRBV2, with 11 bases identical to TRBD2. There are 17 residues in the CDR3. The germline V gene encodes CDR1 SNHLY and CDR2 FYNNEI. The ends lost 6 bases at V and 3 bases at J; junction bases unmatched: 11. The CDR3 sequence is CASSARLAGIWTDTQYF. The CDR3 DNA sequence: TGTGCCAGCAGCGCAAGACTAGCGGGGATCTGGACAGATACGCAGTATTTT.

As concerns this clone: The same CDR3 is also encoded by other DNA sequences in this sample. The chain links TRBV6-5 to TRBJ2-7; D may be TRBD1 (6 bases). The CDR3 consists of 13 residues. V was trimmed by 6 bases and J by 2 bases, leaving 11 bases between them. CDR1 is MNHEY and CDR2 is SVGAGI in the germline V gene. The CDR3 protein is CASSRTVTYEQYF. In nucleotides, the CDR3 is TGTGCCAGCAGCCGGACAGTAACCTACGAGCAGTACTTC.

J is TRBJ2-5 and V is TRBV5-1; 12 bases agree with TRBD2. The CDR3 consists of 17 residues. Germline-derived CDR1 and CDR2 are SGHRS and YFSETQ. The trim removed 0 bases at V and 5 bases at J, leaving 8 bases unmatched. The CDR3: CASSLVASSGGAETQYF. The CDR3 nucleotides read TGCGCCAGCAGCTTGGTTGCCTCTAGCGGGGGGGCGGAGACCCAGTACTTC.

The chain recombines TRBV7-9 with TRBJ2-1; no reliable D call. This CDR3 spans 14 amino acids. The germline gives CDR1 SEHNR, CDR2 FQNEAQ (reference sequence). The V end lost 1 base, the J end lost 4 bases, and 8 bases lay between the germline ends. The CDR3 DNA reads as TGTGCCAGCAGCTTAGTTATAGCTTACAATGAGCAGTTCTTC. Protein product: CASSLVIAYNEQFF.

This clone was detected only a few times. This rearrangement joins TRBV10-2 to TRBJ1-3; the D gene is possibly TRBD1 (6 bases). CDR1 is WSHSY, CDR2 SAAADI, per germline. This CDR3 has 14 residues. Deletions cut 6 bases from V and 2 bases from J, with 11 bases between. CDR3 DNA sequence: TGCGCCAGCAGCGCAGGGGTTACTGGAAACACCATATATTTT. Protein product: CASSAGVTGNTIYF.

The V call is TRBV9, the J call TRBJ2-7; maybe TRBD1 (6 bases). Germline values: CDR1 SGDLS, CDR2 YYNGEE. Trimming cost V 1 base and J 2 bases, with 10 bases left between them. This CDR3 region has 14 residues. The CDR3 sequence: CASSVMAGAYEQYF. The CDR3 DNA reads TGTGCCAGCAGCGTAATGGCAGGGGCCTACGAGCAGTACTTC.

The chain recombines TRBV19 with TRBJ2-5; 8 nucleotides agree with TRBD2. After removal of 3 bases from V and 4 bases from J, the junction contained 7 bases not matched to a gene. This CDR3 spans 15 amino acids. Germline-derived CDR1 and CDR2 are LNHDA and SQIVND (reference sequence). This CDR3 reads CASSIGDGGAETQYF. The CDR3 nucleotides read TGTGCCAGTAGTATTGGCGACGGGGGGGCAGAGACCCAGTACTTC. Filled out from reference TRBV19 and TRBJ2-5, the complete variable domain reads DGGITQSPKYLFRKEGQNVTLSCEQNLNHDAMYWYRQDPGQGLRLIYYSQIVNDFQKGDIAEGYSVSREKKESFPLTVTSAQKNPTAFYLCASSIGDGGAETQYFGPGTRLLVL.

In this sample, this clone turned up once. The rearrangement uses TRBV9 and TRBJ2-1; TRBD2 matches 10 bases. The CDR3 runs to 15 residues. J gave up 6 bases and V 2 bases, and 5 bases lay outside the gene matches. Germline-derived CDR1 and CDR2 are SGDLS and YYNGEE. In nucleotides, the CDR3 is TGTGCCAGCAGCGTCGAGCGGGGGGGTGGCAATGAGCAGTTCTTC. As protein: CASSVERGGGNEQFF. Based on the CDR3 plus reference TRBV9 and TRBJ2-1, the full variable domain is DSGVTQTPKHLITATGQRVTLRCSPRSGDLSVYWYQQSLDQGLQFLIQYYNGEERAKGNILERFSAQQFPDLHSELNLSSLELGDSALYFCASSVERGGGNEQFFGPGTRLTVL.

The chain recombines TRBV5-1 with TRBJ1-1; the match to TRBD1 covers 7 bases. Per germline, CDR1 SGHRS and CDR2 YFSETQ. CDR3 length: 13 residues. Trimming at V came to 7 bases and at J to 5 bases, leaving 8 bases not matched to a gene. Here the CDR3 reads CASETGVGTEAFF. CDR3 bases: TGCGCCAGCGAAACAGGGGTGGGGACTGAAGCTTTCTTT.

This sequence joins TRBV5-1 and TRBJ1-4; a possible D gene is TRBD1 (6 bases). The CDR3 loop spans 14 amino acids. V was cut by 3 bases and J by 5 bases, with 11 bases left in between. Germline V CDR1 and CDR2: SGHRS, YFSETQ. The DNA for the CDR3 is TGCGCCAGCAGCTCAGGGGATCGAAATGAAAAACTGTTTTTT. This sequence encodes CASSSGDRNEKLFF.

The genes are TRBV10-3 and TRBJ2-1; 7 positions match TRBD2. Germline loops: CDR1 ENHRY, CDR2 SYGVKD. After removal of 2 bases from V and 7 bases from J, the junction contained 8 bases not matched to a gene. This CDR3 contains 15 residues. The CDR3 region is CAISEQRVGGNEQFF. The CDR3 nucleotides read TGTGCCATCAGTGAGCAAAGGGTCGGGGGGAATGAGCAGTTCTTC.

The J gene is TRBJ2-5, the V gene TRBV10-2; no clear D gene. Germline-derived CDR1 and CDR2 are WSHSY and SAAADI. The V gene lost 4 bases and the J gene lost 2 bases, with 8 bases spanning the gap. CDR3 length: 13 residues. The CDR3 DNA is TGCGCCAGCAGTGCGCACCAGCAAGAGACCCAGTACTTC. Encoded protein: CASSAHQQETQYF.

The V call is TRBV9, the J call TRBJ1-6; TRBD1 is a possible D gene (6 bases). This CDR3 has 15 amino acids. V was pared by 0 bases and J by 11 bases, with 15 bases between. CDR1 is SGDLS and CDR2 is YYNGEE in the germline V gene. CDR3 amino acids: CASSVDAPGVTPLHF. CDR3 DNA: TGTGCCAGCAGCGTAGACGCCCCAGGGGTTACACCCCTCCACTTT. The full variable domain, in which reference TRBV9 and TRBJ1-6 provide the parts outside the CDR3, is DSGVTQTPKHLITATGQRVTLRCSPRSGDLSVYWYQQSLDQGLQFLIQYYNGEERAKGNILERFSAQQFPDLHSELNLSSLELGDSALYFCASSVDAPGVTPLHFGNGTRLTVT.

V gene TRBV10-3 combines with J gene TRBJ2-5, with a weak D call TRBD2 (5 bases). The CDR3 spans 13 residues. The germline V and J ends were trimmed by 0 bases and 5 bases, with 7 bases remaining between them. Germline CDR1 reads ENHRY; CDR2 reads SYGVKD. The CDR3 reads CAISESGVETQYF. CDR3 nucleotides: TGTGCCATCAGTGAGTCCGGGGTTGAGACCCAGTACTTC.

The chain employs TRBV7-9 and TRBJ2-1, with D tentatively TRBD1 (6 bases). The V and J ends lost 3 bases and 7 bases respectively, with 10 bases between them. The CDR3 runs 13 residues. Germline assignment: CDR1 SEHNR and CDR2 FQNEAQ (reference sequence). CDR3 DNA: TGTGCCAGCAGCTTCAGGGGCTCGAATGAGCAGTTCTTC. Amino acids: CASSFRGSNEQFF.

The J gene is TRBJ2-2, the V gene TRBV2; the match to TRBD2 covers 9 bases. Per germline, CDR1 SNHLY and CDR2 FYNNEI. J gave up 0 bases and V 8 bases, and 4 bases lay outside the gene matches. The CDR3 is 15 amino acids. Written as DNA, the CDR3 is TGTGCCAGCGAGCGGGGGGCCACGAACACCGGGGAGCTGTTTTTT. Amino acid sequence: CASERGATNTGELFF.

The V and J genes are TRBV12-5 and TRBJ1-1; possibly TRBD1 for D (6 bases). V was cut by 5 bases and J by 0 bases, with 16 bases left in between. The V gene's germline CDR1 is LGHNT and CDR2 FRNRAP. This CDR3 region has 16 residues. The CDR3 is CASGTTGNSMNTEAFF. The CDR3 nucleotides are TGTGCTAGTGGTACCACAGGGAACTCAATGAACACTGAAGCTTTCTTT.

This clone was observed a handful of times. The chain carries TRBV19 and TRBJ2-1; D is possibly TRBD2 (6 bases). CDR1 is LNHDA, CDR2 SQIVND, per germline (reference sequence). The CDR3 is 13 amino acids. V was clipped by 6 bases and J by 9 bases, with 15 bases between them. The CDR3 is CASRAVAGREQFF. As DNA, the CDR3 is TGTGCCAGTAGAGCAGTCGCGGGGCGTGAGCAGTTCTTC.

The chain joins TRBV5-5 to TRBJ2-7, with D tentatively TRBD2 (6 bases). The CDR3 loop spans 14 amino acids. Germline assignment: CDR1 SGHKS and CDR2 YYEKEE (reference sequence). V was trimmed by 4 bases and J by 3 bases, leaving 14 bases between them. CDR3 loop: CASSPGLQSYEQYF. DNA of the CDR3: TGTGCCAGCAGCCCGGGACTGCAAAGCTACGAGCAGTACTTC. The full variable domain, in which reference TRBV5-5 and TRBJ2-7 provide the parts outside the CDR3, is DAGVTQSPTHLIKTRGQQVTLRCSPISGHKSVSWYQQVLGQGPQFIFQYYEKEERGRGNFPDRFSARQFPNYSSELNVNALLLGDSALYLCASSPGLQSYEQYFGPGTRLTVT.